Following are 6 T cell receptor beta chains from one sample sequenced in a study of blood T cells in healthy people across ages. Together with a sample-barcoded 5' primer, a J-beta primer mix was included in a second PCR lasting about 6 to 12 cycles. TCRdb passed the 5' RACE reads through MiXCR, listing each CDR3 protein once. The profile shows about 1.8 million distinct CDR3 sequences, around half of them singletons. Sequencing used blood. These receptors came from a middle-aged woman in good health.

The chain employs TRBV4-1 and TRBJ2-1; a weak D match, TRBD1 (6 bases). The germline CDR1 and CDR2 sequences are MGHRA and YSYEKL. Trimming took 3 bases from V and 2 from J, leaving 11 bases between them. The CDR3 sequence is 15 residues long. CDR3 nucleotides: TGCGCCAGCAGCCAGCACAGGGACCCCTACAATGAGCAGTTCTTC. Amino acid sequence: CASSQHRDPYNEQFF.

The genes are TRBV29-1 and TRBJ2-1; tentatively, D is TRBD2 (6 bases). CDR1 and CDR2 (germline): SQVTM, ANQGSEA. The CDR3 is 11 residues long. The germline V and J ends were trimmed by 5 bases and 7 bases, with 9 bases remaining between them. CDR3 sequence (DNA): TGCAGCGTTCTTGGGGGGAATGAGCAGTTCTTC. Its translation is CSVLGGNEQFF.

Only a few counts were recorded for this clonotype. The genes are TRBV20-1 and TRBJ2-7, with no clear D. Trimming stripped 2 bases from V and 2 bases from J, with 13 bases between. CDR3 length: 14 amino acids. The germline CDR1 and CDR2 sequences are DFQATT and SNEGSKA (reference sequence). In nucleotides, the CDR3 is TGCAGTGCTAGACCGACGACCGACCCCTACGAGCAGTACTTC. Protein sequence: CSARPTTDPYEQYF.

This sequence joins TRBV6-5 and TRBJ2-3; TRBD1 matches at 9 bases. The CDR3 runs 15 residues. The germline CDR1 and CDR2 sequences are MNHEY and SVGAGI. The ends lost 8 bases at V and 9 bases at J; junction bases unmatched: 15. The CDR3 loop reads CASRNTGQGLTTQYF. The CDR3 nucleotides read TGTGCCAGCCGAAATACGGGACAGGGTCTCACCACGCAGTATTTT.

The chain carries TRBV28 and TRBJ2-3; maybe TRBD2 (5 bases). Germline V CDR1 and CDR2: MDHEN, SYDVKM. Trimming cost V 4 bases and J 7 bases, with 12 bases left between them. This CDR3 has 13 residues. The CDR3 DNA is TGTGCCAGCAGTTCTCCGCTCGGGAATACGCAGTATTTT. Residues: CASSSPLGNTQYF.

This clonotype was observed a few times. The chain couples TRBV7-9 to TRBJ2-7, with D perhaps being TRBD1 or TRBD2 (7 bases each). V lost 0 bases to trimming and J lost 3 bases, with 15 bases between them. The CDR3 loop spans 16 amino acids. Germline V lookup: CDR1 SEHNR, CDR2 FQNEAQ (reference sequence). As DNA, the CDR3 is TGTGCCAGCAGCTTAGCGGGGGGGACAGCAGACTACGAGCAGTACTTC. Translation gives CASSLAGGTADYEQYF.